The 21 T cell receptor beta chains in this list originate from one sample, sequenced in a study of blood T cell repertoires in COVID-19. Only in-frame clones appear in the TCRdb table, and some are missing; sequencing was by immunoSEQ multiplex PCR. The sample comprises around 300,000 clones, around 87% of which are singletons, and 5.3% rests with the top ten. Sequencing input: PBMCs or T cells enriched from blood (not recorded which). Receptor source: a woman aged 25 to 39 who had recovered from COVID-19.

The chain recombines TRBV13 with TRBJ1-2; maybe TRBD1 (5 bases). This CDR3 region has 15 residues. V was trimmed by 5 bases and J by 4 bases, leaving 17 bases between them. Looked up from germline, CDR1 is PRHDT and CDR2 is FYEKMQ (reference sequence). The CDR3 region has the DNA TGTGCCAGCAGCGGTCGGGAGGGGAGCGCCTATGGCTACACCTTC. Its translation is CASSGREGSAYGYTF.

This clone has more than one count but fewer than ten. This chain links TRBV5-6 with TRBJ2-5; 8 positions agree with TRBD2. The CDR3 sequence is 16 residues long. CDR1 and CDR2 (germline): SGHDT, YYEEEE. V lost 7 bases to trimming and J lost 0 bases; unmatched junction nucleotides: 11. CDR3 coding DNA: TGTGCCAGCCGGCGGGCGGGGGGCCAATACCAAGAGACCCAGTACTTC. This encodes CASRRAGGQYQETQYF.

The V call is TRBV27, the J call TRBJ2-1; possible D gene TRBD1, 6 bases. V was cut by 6 bases and J by 1 base, with 16 bases left in between. The V gene's germline CDR1 is MNHEY and CDR2 SMNVEV (reference sequence). The CDR3 consists of 16 residues. The DNA of the CDR3 is TGTGCCAGCAGCCCCCCAAGGGGGAGATCCTACAATGAGCAGTTCTTC. Its translation: CASSPPRGRSYNEQFF.

The V call is TRBV4-1, the J call TRBJ1-3; 7 bases line up with TRBD1. The CDR3 consists of 15 residues. Germline trimming cut 5 bases from V and 2 bases from J; bases unmatched to any gene: 6. In germline, CDR1 is MGHRA, CDR2 YSYEKL. CDR3 sequence reads: CASSSPGGTGNTIYF. CDR3 in DNA: TGCGCCAGCAGCTCCCCAGGGGGTACTGGAAACACCATATATTTT.

V usage is TRBV5-1 and J usage is TRBJ1-4; perhaps TRBD1 as D (6 bases). Germline CDR1 and CDR2: SGHRS and YFSETQ. The V end was cut by 0 bases, the J end by 8 bases, with 11 bases between. CDR3 size: 14 residues. The CDR3 loop reads CASSLEGTGEKLFF. For the CDR3, the DNA is TGCGCCAGCAGCTTGGAGGGTACAGGGGAAAAACTGTTTTTT.

The chain couples TRBV18 to TRBJ2-7, with D possibly TRBD1 on 5 matching bases. V lost 1 base and J 5 bases, leaving 9 bases between the germline ends. CDR3 size: 13 residues. From germline, CDR1 is KGHSH and CDR2 LQKENI. Here the CDR3 reads CASSPQGMDEQYF. CDR3 nucleotides: TGTGCCAGCTCACCACAGGGGATGGACGAGCAGTACTTC.

V usage is TRBV1 and J usage is TRBJ1-1; the D call in the table, TRBD1, was not verified against the DNA. TRBV1 is annotated as a pseudogene. This CDR3 comprises 15 residues. CDR3 sequence reads: CTSSQAYRDDCEAFF. As DNA, the CDR3 is TGCACCAGCAGCCAAGCTTACAGGGATGACTGTGAAGCTTTCTTT.

The V gene is TRBV6-2 or TRBV6-3, the J gene TRBJ2-3; 10 nucleotides align to TRBD1. The CDR3 sequence is 16 residues long. The V segment lost 6 bases and the J segment 6 bases; nucleotides outside the gene matches: 12. Germline V gives CDR1 MNHEY, CDR2 SVGEGT. The CDR3 sequence: CASSDAGGQGTDTQYF. CDR3 nucleotide sequence: TGTGCCAGCAGCGACGCGGGGGGACAGGGGACTGATACGCAGTATTTT.

In this sample, this clone turned up once. This chain joins TRBV28 and TRBJ2-7; 9 bases are shared with TRBD1. There are 15 residues in the CDR3. The junction had 11 bases not matched to a gene; V was cut back by 10 bases and J by 1 base. CDR1 is MDHEN and CDR2 is SYDVKM in the germline V gene. CDR3 DNA: TGTGCCACCCTTCAGGGGACAGGGTATTCCTACGAGCAGTACTTC. This translates into CATLQGTGYSYEQYF.

A single count supports this clone. Other nucleotide sequences in the sample specify the same CDR3. The rearrangement joins TRBV5-5 to TRBJ1-1; 11 bases line up with TRBD1. The junction had 7 bases not matched to a gene; V was cut back by 4 bases and J by 5 bases. The CDR3 runs to 15 residues. CDR1 and CDR2 (germline): SGHKS, YYEKEE (reference sequence). The DNA of the CDR3 is TGTGCCAGCAGCCGGACAGGGGGCGCAGGGACTGAAGCTTTCTTT. Protein sequence: CASSRTGGAGTEAFF. Combining the CDR3 with reference TRBV5-5 and TRBJ1-1 gives the whole variable domain DAGVTQSPTHLIKTRGQQVTLRCSPISGHKSVSWYQQVLGQGPQFIFQYYEKEERGRGNFPDRFSARQFPNYSSELNVNALLLGDSALYLCASSRTGGAGTEAFFGQGTRLTVV.

The chain recombines TRBV5-6 with TRBJ1-1; 7 bases fit TRBD1. Germline V lookup: CDR1 SGHDT, CDR2 YYEEEE. V shed 2 bases and J 4 bases; nucleotides not matched to a gene: 5. There are 14 residues in the CDR3. The CDR3 sequence: CASSLQGKTTEAFF. DNA of the CDR3: TGTGCCAGCAGCTTACAGGGGAAGACCACTGAAGCTTTCTTT.

About this clone itself: The same CDR3 can be traced to other DNA sequences in this sample. The genes are TRBV5-1 and TRBJ1-2, with 8 bases fitting TRBD1. Unmatched junction bases numbered 4, after V lost 3 bases and J lost 6 bases. The V gene's germline CDR1 is SGHRS and CDR2 YFSETQ. The CDR3 length is 13 residues. CDR3 amino acids: CASSYAGGDGYTF. The CDR3, as DNA: TGCGCCAGCAGCTACGCAGGGGGCGATGGCTACACCTTC.

This clone was counted only a few times. The genes are TRBV7-9 and TRBJ1-2; 7 bases line up with TRBD1. With V trimmed by 5 bases and J by 3 bases, 6 bases remained unmatched. This CDR3 spans 14 amino acids. Germline-derived CDR1 and CDR2 are SEHNR and FQNEAQ (reference sequence). The CDR3 DNA sequence: TGTGCCAGCAGCCCCGGGACAGCCCACTATGGCTACACCTTC. Amino acid sequence: CASSPGTAHYGYTF.

V is TRBV4-2 and J is TRBJ1-3; 10 nucleotides line up with TRBD1. There are 17 residues in the CDR3. The ends lost 0 bases at V and 4 bases at J; junction bases unmatched: 6. Germline CDR1 reads LGHNA; CDR2 reads YNFKEQ. CDR3 protein: CASSQELTGGLGNTIYF. The CDR3 DNA sequence: TGTGCCAGCAGCCAAGAACTGACAGGGGGCCTCGGAAACACCATATATTTT.

J is TRBJ1-5 and V is TRBV21-1; TRBD1 is the table's D call and was not checked against the DNA. TRBV21-1 is marked as a pseudogene. CDR3 size: 19 residues. The CDR3 coding sequence is TGTGCCAGCAGCAATACAGTGGGGACAGGGGGCCGGGGCAATCAGCCCCAGCATTTT. It specifies CASSNTVGTGGRGNQPQHF.

This chain joins TRBV6-5 and TRBJ2-4; possible D gene TRBD1, 6 bases. Trimming stripped 11 bases from V and 0 bases from J, with 11 bases between. The CDR3 sequence is 13 residues long. Germline loops: CDR1 MNHEY, CDR2 SVGAGI. CDR3 coding DNA: TGTGCCGTCACAGGGACAGCCAAAAACATTCAGTACTTC. It codes for CAVTGTAKNIQYF.

In DNA form, the CDR3 reads TGTGCCAGCAGCTCCGGGACAGGGCACGGGGAGCTGTTTTTT. It codes for CASSSGTGHGELFF. This chain joins TRBV5-6 and TRBJ2-2, with 9 positions matching TRBD1. The CDR3 contains 14 residues. The germline CDR1 and CDR2 sequences are SGHDT and YYEEEE. The V and J ends lost 3 bases and 7 bases, in that order; junction bases with no gene match: 4.

This clone was picked up a small number of times. The chain uses TRBV9 and TRBJ1-6; TRBD1 agrees at 7 bases. The CDR3 extends over 16 amino acids. With 0 bases clipped from V and 6 bases from J, the junction kept 6 bases outside the gene matches. Germline CDR1 and CDR2: SGDLS and YYNGEE. The CDR3 DNA reads TGTGCCAGCAGCGTAGCCCCCCACAGGGGTAATTCACCCCTCCACTTT. This gives the protein CASSVAPHRGNSPLHF.

This rearrangement joins TRBV14 to TRBJ2-1; D is perhaps TRBD2 (5 bases). This CDR3 comprises 14 residues. V was shortened by 5 bases and J by 3 bases, with 11 bases between the two germline ends. Looked up from germline, CDR1 is SGHDN and CDR2 is FVKESK. The CDR3 protein is CASSAFRDYNEQFF. The CDR3 DNA reads as TGTGCCAGCAGCGCGTTTCGGGACTACAATGAGCAGTTCTTC.

The V call is TRBV7-3, the J call TRBJ2-3; D is perhaps TRBD1 (6 bases). CDR3 length equals 15 residues. Germline CDR1 SGHTA, CDR2 FQGTGA. Between the trimmed V and J ends, which lost 3 bases and 9 bases, there was a span of 19 bases. DNA of the CDR3: TGTGCCAGCAGCTTTTCCGCCGATACCAGGGGAACGCAGTATTTT. It encodes CASSFSADTRGTQYF.

The V gene is TRBV6-5, the J gene TRBJ1-1; D uncertain. Trimming took off 2 bases at V and 0 bases at J, with 4 bases between the two ends. Germline V gene sequence: CDR1 MNHEY, CDR2 SVGAGI. CDR3 length: 13 residues. This CDR3 reads CASSYRVNTEAFF. DNA of the CDR3: TGTGCCAGCAGTTACCGTGTGAACACTGAAGCTTTCTTT.